This entry describes one T cell receptor beta chain. Its specificity is unknown. V was cut by 0 bases and J by 9 bases, with 9 bases left in between. Germline CDR1 SGHDN, CDR2 FVKESK. The CDR3 extends over 13 amino acids. Method: immunoSEQ multiplex PCR; TCRdb's copy keeps in-frame clones and lacks some. The sample has approximately 74,000 clones; about nine tenths are singletons. Autoimmune disease history or systemic immunosuppression disqualified patients. These data belong to a study of OX40 agonist ivuxolimab in advanced cancers. At the level of the study: Therapy given before enrollment (anti-PD-1, anti-PD-L1 or anti-CTLA-4) was allowed, and over 35% had some. Patients achieving partial responses numbered three: one hepatocellular carcinoma case and two cutaneous melanoma cases.

Regarding the study as a whole: Blood T cells, both CD4+ and CD8+, expanded clonally by week 6 at 0.1 to 3.0 mg/kg.

The V gene is TRBV14, the J gene TRBJ2-1, with D unresolved. This clonotype was sampled from an adult with an advanced solid tumor such as melanoma, head and neck, liver or kidney cancer. The sample here was CD4+ or CD8+ T cells sorted from blood, taken in a trial of the OX40 agonist ivuxolimab. CDR3 sequence reads: CASSQELTSEQFF. Written as DNA, the CDR3 is TGTGCCAGCAGCCAAGAACTAACGTCTGAGCAGTTCTTC.